This TCR beta chain was observed in a study of cytomegalovirus exposure and HLA in healthy donors. Overall study context: One earlier analysis, a look at 150 million to 200 million T cells, found almost 120 million unique TCR beta sequences.

Regarding the study as a whole: TCR beta V- and J-gene trimming, according to a later analysis, was linked to a missense DCLRE1C variant. By HLA locus, TCR association rates varied in a later analysis, with DRB1 showing the most and HLA-C the fewest.

The germline CDR1 and CDR2 sequences are SGHRS and YFSETQ. This CDR3 is 16 amino acids long. Unmatched junction bases numbered 5, after V lost 6 bases and J lost 1 base. The study ran its PCR with 60 Vbeta and 13 Jbeta primers. Original handling: The count from a later analysis was 79 million or so unique TCR beta chains, some 9.9 million of them shared. The data were produced by immunoSEQ multiplex PCR, yet TCRdb's version contains in-frame clones alone and is incomplete. V, J and clone size reflect that table, while D and trimming were determined from the DNA. The sample holds 75,000 to 95,000 clones; 50% to 75% are singletons and the top ten take 3.9%. Remarks on this clone: Its antigen is not identified.

This TCR came from a man aged 30 to 45 in good health and CMV-seronegative. Material: PBMCs. This chain links TRBV5-1 with TRBJ2-1, with 12 bases fitting TRBD2. DNA of the CDR3: TGCGCCAGCACCAGACTAGCGGGAGCTTCCTACAATGAGCAGTTCTTC. It yields the protein CASTRLAGASYNEQFF.